Sequencing of this T cell receptor beta chain was carried out in a study of response to subunit inactivated influenza vaccine. This CDR3 region has 14 residues. CDR1 is LGHNA and CDR2 is YNFKEQ in the germline V gene. With 0 bases removed from V and 4 bases from J, the gap between germline ends came to 9 bases. MiXCR was run by TCRdb on the RT-PCR reads, yielding one entry per CDR3 protein. The data hold hundreds of thousands of distinct CDR3 sequences, with about 15% observed a single time. In its sample, this clonotype was seen many times. No antigen is known for it. Study-wide results and limits: The study's authors posited that every seasonal influenza vaccination enlists few new T cells.

Sequencing was performed on PBMCs from blood, taken roughly 2 weeks before vaccination. The chain employs TRBV4-2 and TRBJ2-5, with D perhaps TRBD2 (5 bases). The receptor was derived from a man between 45 and 60 years old who received an inactivated influenza vaccine. CDR3 in amino acids: CASSQEGAVETQYF. CDR3 nucleotides: TGTGCCAGCAGCCAAGAAGGAGCGGTAGAGACCCAGTACTTC.